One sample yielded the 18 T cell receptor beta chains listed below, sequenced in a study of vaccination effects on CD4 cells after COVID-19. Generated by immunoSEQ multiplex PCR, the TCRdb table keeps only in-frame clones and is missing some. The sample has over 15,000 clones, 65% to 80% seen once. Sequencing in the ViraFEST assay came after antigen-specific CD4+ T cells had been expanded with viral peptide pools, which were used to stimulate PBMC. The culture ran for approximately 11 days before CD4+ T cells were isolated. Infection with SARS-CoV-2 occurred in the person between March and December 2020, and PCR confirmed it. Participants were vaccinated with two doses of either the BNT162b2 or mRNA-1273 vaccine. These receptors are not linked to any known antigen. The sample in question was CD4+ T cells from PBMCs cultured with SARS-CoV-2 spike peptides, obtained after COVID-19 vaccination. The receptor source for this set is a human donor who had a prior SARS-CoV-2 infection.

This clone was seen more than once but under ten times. In DNA form, the CDR3 reads TGTGCCAGCAGTTTAGTTACAGGGCTTCCCGAGCAGTACTTC. This codes for CASSLVTGLPEQYF. The V and J genes are TRBV27 and TRBJ2-7; a possible D gene is TRBD1 (6 bases). The V gene's germline CDR1 is MNHEY and CDR2 SMNVEV (reference sequence). The CDR3 is 14 amino acids. Between the trimmed V and J ends, which lost 2 bases and 6 bases, there was a span of 14 bases.

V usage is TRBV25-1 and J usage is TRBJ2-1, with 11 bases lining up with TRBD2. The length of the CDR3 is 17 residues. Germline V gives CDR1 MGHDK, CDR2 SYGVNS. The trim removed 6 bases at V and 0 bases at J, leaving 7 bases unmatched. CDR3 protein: CASRPSSGGSSYNEQFF. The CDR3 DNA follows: TGTGCCAGCAGACCTTCTAGCGGGGGGAGCTCCTACAATGAGCAGTTCTTC.

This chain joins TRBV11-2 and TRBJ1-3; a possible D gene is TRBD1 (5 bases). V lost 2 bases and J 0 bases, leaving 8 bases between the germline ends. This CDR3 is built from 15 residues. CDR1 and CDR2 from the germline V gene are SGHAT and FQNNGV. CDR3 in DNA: TGTGCCAGCAGCTTAAGACAGTACTCTGGAAACACCATATATTTT. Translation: CASSLRQYSGNTIYF.

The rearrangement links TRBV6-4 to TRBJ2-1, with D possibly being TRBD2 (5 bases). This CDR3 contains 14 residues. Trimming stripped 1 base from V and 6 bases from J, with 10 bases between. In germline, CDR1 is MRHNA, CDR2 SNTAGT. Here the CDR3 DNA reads TGTGCCAGCAGTGACTTTGGCGGGTCCAATGAGCAGTTCTTC. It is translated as CASSDFGGSNEQFF.

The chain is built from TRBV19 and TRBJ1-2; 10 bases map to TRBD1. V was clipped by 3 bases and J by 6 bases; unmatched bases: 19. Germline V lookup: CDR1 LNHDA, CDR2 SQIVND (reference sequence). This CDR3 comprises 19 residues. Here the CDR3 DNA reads TGTGCCAGTAGTATTTGGGGACAGGGGTTCACCAGACCGCGGCATGGCTACACCTTC. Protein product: CASSIWGQGFTRPRHGYTF.

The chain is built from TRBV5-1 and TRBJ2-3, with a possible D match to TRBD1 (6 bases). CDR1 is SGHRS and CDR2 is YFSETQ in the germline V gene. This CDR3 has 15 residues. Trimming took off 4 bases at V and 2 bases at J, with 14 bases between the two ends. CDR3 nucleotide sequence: TGCGCCAGCAGCCCGGGACAACCCAACACAGATACGCAGTATTTT. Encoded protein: CASSPGQPNTDTQYF.

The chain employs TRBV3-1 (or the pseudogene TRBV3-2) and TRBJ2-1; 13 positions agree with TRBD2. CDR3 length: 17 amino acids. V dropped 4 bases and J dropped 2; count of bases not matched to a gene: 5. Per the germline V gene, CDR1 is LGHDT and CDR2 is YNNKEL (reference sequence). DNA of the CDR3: TGTGCCAGCAGCCCAGGACTAGCGGGAGCCCCCTACAATGAGCAGTTCTTC. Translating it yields CASSPGLAGAPYNEQFF.

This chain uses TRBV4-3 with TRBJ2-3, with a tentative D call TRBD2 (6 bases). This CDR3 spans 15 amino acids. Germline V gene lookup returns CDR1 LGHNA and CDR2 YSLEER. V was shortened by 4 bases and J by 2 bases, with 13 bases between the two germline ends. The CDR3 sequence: CASSRTWDFTDTQYF. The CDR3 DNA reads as TGCGCCAGCAGCCGGACTTGGGACTTCACAGATACGCAGTATTTT.

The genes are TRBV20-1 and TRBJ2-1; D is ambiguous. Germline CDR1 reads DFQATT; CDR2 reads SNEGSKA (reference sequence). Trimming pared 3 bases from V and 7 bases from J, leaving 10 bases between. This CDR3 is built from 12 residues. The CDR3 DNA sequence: TGCAGTGCTAGTAGGGCTCTTAATGAGCAGTTCTTC. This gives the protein CSASRALNEQFF.

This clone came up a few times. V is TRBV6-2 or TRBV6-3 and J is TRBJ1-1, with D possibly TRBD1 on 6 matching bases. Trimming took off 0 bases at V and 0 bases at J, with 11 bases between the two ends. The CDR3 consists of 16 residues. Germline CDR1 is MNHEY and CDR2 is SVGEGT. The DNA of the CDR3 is TGTGCCAGCAGTTACTCGACAGGAGACATGAACACTGAAGCTTTCTTT. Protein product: CASSYSTGDMNTEAFF.

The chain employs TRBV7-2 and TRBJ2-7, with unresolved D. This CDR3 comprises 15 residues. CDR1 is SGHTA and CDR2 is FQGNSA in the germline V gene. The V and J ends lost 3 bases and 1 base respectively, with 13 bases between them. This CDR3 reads CASSLRTSKSYEQYF. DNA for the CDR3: TGTGCCAGCAGCTTGAGGACGTCAAAATCCTACGAGCAGTACTTC.

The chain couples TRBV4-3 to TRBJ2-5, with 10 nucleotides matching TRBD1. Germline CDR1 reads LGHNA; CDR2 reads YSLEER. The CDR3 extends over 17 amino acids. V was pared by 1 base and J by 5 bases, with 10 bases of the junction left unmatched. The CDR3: CASSQGIDRGRRETQYF. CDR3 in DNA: TGCGCCAGCAGCCAAGGAATTGACAGGGGGCGTCGGGAGACCCAGTACTTC.

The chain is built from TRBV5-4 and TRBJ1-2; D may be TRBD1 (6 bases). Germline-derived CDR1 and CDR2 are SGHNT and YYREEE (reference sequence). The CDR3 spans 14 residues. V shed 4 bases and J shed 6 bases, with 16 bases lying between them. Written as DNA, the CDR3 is TGTGCCAGCAGCCGAAGGGGGACCTATGATGGCTACACCTTC. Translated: CASSRRGTYDGYTF.

In DNA, the CDR3 is TGTGCCAGCAGTTACGGGTCGGGGGGCAATCAGCCCCAGCATTTT. This gives the protein CASSYGSGGNQPQHF. This chain uses TRBV6-6 with TRBJ1-5, with D possibly matching TRBD1 (5 bases). V dropped 2 bases and J dropped 2 bases, with 10 bases sitting between them. From germline, CDR1 is MNHNY and CDR2 SVGAGI (reference sequence). The CDR3 sequence is 15 residues long.

The CDR3, as DNA: TGTGCCAGCAGCCAAGATCGGGGCTCTAGGGGAGAGACCCAGTACTTC. Translation: CASSQDRGSRGETQYF. The rearrangement links TRBV3-1 (or the pseudogene TRBV3-2) to TRBJ2-5, with D perhaps assigned TRBD1 or TRBD2 (5 bases each). The germline V gene encodes CDR1 LGHDT and CDR2 YNNKEL (reference sequence). V lost 0 bases to trimming and J lost 4 bases, with 15 bases between them. The CDR3 runs to 16 residues.

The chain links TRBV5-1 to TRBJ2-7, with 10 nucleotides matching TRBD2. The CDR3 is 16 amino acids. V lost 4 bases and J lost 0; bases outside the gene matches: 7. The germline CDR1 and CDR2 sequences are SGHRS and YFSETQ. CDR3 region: CASSPYTSGASYEQYF. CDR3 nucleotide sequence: TGCGCCAGCAGCCCTTATACTAGCGGGGCCTCCTACGAGCAGTACTTC.

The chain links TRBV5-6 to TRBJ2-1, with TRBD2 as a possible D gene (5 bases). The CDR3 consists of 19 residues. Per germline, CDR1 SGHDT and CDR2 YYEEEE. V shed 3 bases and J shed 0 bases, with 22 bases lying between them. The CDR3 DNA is TGTGCCAGCAGCTCCCCGGTTGGGAGCGTGAGCTACTCCTACAATGAGCAGTTCTTC. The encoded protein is CASSSPVGSVSYSYNEQFF.

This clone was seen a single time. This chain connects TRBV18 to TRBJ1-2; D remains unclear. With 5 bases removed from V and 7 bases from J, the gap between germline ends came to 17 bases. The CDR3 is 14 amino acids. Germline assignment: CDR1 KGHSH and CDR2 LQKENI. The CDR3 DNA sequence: TGTGCCAGCTCATCGGGCGGGGTCGTCGGTGGCTACACCTTC. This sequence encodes CASSSGGVVGGYTF.